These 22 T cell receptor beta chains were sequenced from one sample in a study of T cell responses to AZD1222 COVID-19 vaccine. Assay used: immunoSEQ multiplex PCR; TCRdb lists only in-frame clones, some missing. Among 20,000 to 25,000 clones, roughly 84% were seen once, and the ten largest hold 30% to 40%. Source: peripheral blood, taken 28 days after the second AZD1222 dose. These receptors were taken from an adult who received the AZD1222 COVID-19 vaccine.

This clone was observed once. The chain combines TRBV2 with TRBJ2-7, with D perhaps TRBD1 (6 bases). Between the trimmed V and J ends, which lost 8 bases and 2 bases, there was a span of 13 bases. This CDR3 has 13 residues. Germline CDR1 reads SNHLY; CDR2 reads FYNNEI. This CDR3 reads CASGRDTAYEQYF. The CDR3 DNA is TGTGCCAGCGGCCGGGACACAGCCTACGAGCAGTACTTC.

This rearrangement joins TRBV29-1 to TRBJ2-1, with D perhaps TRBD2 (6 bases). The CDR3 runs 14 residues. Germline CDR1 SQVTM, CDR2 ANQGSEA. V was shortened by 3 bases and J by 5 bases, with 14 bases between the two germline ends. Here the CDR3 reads CSVDGLARNNEQFF. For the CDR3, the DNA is TGCAGCGTTGATGGTCTAGCGCGCAACAATGAGCAGTTCTTC.

CDR3 coding DNA: TGTGCCAGCAGTTTGACAGGGATCTCCGAGCAGTACTTC. It is translated as CASSLTGISEQYF. The chain combines TRBV27 with TRBJ2-7, with TRBD1 matching over 7 bases. Germline V lookup: CDR1 MNHEY, CDR2 SMNVEV (reference sequence). There are 13 residues in the CDR3. V dropped 3 bases and J dropped 6; count of bases not matched to a gene: 5.

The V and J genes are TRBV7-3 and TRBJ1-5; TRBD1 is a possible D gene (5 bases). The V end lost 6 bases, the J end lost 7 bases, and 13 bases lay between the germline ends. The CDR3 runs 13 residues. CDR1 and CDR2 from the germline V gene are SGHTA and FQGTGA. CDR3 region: CASSSQGDQPQHF. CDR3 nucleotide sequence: TGTGCCAGCAGTTCCCAGGGTGACCAGCCCCAGCATTTT.

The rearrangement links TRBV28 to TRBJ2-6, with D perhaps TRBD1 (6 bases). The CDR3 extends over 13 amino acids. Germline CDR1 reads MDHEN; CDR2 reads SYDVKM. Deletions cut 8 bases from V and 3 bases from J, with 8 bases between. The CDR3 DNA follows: TGTGCCAGCGCAGGGGATGGGGCCAACGTCCTGACTTTC. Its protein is CASAGDGANVLTF.

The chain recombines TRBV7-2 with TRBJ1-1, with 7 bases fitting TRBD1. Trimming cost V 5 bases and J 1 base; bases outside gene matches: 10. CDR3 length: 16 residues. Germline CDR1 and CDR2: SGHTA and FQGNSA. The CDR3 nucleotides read TGTGCCAGCAGCCCCCGACAGGGACTCTCGAACACTGAAGCTTTCTTT. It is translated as CASSPRQGLSNTEAFF.

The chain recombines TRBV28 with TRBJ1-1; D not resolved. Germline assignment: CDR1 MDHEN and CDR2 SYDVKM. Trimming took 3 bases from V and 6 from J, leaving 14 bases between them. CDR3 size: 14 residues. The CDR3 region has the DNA TGTGCCAGCAGTTTGACCCGACGGAAGGCTGAAGCTTTCTTT. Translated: CASSLTRRKAEAFF.

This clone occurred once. CDR3 coding DNA: TGTGCCAGCAGCTCTGATAAACTCGGATCACCCCTCCACTTT. Protein sequence: CASSSDKLGSPLHF. The rearrangement uses TRBV14 and TRBJ1-6; D is uncertain. The V gene's germline CDR1 is SGHDN and CDR2 FVKESK. Trimming cost V 5 bases and J 10 bases, with 15 bases left between them. This CDR3 comprises 14 residues.

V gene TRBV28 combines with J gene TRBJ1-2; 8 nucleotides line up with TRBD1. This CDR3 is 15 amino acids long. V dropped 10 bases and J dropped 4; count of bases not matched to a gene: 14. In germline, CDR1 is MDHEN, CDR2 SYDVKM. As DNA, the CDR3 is TGTGCCACAGCGCGGACAGGGATTCGGGCCTATGGCTACACCTTC. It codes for CATARTGIRAYGYTF.

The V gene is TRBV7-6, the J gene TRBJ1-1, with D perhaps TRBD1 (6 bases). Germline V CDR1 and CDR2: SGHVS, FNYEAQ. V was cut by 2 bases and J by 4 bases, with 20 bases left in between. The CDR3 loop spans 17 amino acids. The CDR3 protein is CASSLRREQGEGTEAFF. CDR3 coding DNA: TGTGCCAGCAGCTTACGCAGGGAACAGGGCGAGGGCACTGAAGCTTTCTTT. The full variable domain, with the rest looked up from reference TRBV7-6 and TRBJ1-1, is GAGVSQSPRYKVTKRGQDVALRCDPISGHVSLYWYRQALGQGPEFLTYFNYEAQQDKSGLPNDRFSAERPEGSISTLTIQRTEQRDSAMYRCASSLRREQGEGTEAFFGQGTRLTVV.

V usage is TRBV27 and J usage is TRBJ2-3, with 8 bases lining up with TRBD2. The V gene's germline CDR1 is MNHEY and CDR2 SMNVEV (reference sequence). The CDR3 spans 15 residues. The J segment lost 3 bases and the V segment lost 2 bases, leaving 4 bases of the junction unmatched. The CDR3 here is CASSLTSGWTDTQYF. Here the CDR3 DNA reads TGTGCCAGCAGTTTAACTAGCGGCTGGACAGATACGCAGTATTTT.

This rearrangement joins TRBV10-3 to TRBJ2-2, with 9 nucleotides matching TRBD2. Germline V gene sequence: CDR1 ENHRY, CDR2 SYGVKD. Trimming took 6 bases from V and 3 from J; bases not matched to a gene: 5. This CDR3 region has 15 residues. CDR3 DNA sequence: TGTGCCATCAGCGAAAGACTAGCGGACACCGGGGAGCTGTTTTTT. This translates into CAISERLADTGELFF.

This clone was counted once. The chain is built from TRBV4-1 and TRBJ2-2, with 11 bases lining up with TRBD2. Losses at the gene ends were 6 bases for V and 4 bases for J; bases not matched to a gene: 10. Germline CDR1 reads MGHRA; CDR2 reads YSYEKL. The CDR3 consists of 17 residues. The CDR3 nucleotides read TGCGCCAGCAGAGGGACTAGCGGACCAGGTACCACCGGGGAGCTGTTTTTT. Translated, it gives CASRGTSGPGTTGELFF.

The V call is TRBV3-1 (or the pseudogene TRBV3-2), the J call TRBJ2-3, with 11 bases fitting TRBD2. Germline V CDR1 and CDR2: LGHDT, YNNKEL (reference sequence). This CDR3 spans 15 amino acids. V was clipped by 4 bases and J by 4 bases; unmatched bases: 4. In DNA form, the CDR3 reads TGTGCCAGCAGCCGAGGGACTAGCGGATCAGATACGCAGTATTTT. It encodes CASSRGTSGSDTQYF.

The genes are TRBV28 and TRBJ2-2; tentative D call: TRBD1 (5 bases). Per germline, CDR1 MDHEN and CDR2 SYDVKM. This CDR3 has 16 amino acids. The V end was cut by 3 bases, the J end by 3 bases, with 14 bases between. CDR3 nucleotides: TGTGCCAGCAGTTTGAGGTTCAGGGTGGACACCGGGGAGCTGTTTTTT. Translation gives CASSLRFRVDTGELFF.

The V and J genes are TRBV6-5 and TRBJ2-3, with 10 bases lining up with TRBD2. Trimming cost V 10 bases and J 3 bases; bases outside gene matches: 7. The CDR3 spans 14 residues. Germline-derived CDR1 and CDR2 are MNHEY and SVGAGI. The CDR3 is CATTPGLATDTQYF. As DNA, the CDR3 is TGTGCCACTACTCCGGGACTAGCGACAGATACGCAGTATTTT.

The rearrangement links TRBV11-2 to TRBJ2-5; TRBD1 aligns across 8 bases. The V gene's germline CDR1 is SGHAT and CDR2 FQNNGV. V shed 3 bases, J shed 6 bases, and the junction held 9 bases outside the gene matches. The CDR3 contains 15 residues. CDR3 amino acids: CASSFVRGRGKTQYF. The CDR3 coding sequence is TGTGCCAGCAGCTTCGTCAGGGGGCGCGGAAAGACCCAGTACTTC.

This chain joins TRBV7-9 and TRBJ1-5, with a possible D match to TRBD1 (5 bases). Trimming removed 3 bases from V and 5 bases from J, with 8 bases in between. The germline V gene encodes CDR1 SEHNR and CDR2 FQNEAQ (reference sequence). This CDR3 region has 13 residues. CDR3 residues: CASSLGGDQPQHF. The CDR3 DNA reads TGTGCCAGCAGCTTGGGGGGGGATCAGCCCCAGCATTTT.

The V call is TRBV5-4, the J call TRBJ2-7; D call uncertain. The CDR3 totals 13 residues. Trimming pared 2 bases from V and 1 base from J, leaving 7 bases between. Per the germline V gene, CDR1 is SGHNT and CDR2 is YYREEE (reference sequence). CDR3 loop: CASSFVQSYEQYF. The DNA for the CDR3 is TGTGCCAGCAGCTTCGTACAGTCCTACGAGCAGTACTTC. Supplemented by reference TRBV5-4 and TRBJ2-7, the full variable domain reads ETGVTQSPTHLIKTRGQQVTLRCSSQSGHNTVSWYQQALGQGPQFIFQYYREEENGRGNFPPRFSGLQFPNYSSELNVNALELDDSALYLCASSFVQSYEQYFGPGTRLTVT.

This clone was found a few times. In DNA, the CDR3 is TGTGCCAGTAGTATAGTAGGCAGGGGGACCTACGAGCAGTACTTC. Translated, it gives CASSIVGRGTYEQYF. This sequence joins TRBV19 and TRBJ2-7; 7 bases are shared with TRBD1. This CDR3 has 15 residues. CDR1 is LNHDA and CDR2 is SQIVND in the germline V gene (reference sequence). The V and J ends lost 1 base and 2 bases, in that order; junction bases with no gene match: 5.

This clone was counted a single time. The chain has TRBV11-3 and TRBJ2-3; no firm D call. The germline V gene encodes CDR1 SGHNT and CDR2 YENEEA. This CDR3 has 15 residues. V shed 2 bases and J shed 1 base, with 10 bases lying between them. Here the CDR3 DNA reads TGTGCCAGCAGCTTATCATCATTGGGCACAGATACGCAGTATTTT. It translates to CASSLSSLGTDTQYF.

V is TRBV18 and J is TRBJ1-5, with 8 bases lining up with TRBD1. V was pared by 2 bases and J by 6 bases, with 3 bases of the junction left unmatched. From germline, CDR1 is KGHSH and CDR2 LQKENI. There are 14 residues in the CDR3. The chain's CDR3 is CASSPGQGGQPQHF. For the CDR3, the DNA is TGTGCCAGCTCACCAGGACAGGGCGGTCAGCCCCAGCATTTT.